One sample yielded the 30 T cell receptor beta chains listed below, sequenced in a study of blood T cell repertoires in COVID-19. Using immunoSEQ multiplex PCR, the repertoire was profiled, and TCRdb retains in-frame clones only, with some absent. The sample consists of 120,000 or so clones, roughly four fifths of them appearing once. Material: peripheral blood. All receptors derive from a human donor in a cohort sampled during active COVID-19.

The CDR3 loop reads CASSQARGGLVNGYTF. The CDR3 region has the DNA TGCGCCAGCAGCCAGGCAAGGGGGGGGTTGGTGAATGGCTACACCTTC. The rearrangement uses TRBV4-3 and TRBJ1-2; tentative D call: TRBD1 (6 bases). The CDR3 is 16 residues long. V lost 3 bases and J 6 bases, leaving 20 bases between the germline ends. Germline CDR1 reads LGHNA; CDR2 reads YSLEER.

The gene calls are TRBV5-1 and TRBJ1-2, with no clear D. There are 12 residues in the CDR3. Trimming stripped 6 bases from V and 3 bases from J, with 9 bases between. CDR1 is SGHRS and CDR2 is YFSETQ in the germline V gene. CDR3: CASKDGDYGYTF. CDR3 nucleotide sequence: TGCGCCAGCAAAGACGGGGACTATGGCTACACCTTC.

The chain uses TRBV6-5 and TRBJ1-6, with TRBD1 identical over 7 bases. Trimming cost V 0 bases and J 5 bases; bases outside gene matches: 4. CDR1 is MNHEY, CDR2 SVGAGI, per germline. The CDR3 extends over 16 amino acids. CDR3 in amino acids: CASSYSKQGNNSPLHF. The CDR3 region has the DNA TGTGCCAGCAGTTACTCGAAACAGGGGAATAATTCACCCCTCCACTTT.

This rearrangement joins TRBV19 to TRBJ2-3, with D perhaps matching TRBD2 (7 bases). The CDR3 has 16 amino acids. Germline CDR1 LNHDA, CDR2 SQIVND (reference sequence). Trimming shortened V by 6 bases and J by 0 bases, and 16 bases separated the two germline ends. CDR3 bases: TGTGCCAGTAGGAGGGGGGGAACGTCTAGCACAGATACGCAGTATTTT. Its translation: CASRRGGTSSTDTQYF.

This rearrangement joins TRBV11-2 to TRBJ2-7; possibly TRBD1 for D (6 bases). Germline loops: CDR1 SGHAT, CDR2 FQNNGV. This CDR3 has 17 residues. The V and J ends lost 3 bases and 6 bases respectively, with 24 bases between them. The CDR3 here is CASSFLYRDIGLSEQYF. The CDR3 DNA sequence: TGTGCCAGCAGCTTTCTTTACCGGGACATCGGTCTCTCCGAGCAGTACTTC. Supplemented by reference TRBV11-2 and TRBJ2-7, the full variable domain reads EAGVAQSPRYKIIEKRQSVAFWCNPISGHATLYWYQQILGQGPKLLIQFQNNGVVDDSQLPKDRFSAERLKGVDSTLKIQPAKLEDSAVYLCASSFLYRDIGLSEQYFGPGTRLTVT.

The chain uses TRBV11-3 and TRBJ1-5; D unclear. The CDR3 contains 16 residues. V lost 2 bases to trimming and J lost 0 bases, with 11 bases between them. Germline CDR1 reads SGHNT; CDR2 reads YENEEA. CDR3 bases: TGTGCCAGCAGCTTACGCAGGCTCAATAGCAATCAGCCCCAGCATTTT. Amino acids: CASSLRRLNSNQPQHF.

The chain links TRBV6-5 to TRBJ1-5, with D unresolved. Germline V gene sequence: CDR1 MNHEY, CDR2 SVGAGI. This CDR3 has 14 residues. Trimming cost V 6 bases and J 6 bases, with 15 bases left between them. The chain's CDR3 is CASRSGGLGQPQHF. The CDR3 nucleotides are TGTGCCAGCAGGTCCGGAGGCTTAGGTCAGCCCCAGCATTTT.

The V call is TRBV5-1, the J call TRBJ2-3, with TRBD1 identical over 10 bases. The germline V gene has CDR1 SGHRS and CDR2 YFSETQ. V shed 4 bases and J 6 bases; nucleotides not matched to a gene: 8. The CDR3 runs to 15 residues. In DNA, the CDR3 is TGCGCCAGCAGCCCAGCGGGACAGGGGACCGATACGCAGTATTTT. This encodes CASSPAGQGTDTQYF.

The chain couples TRBV6-5 to TRBJ2-1, with D possibly being TRBD1 (6 bases). V was pared by 8 bases and J by 7 bases, with 9 bases between. This CDR3 has 11 residues. The germline V gene has CDR1 MNHEY and CDR2 SVGAGI. The CDR3 bases are TGTGCCAGCCAGGGGTGGAATGAGCAGTTCTTC. Protein sequence: CASQGWNEQFF.

The chain carries TRBV19 and TRBJ1-4; the D gene is possibly TRBD1 (6 bases). The V gene lost 7 bases and the J gene lost 6 bases, with 15 bases spanning the gap. From germline, CDR1 is LNHDA and CDR2 SQIVND (reference sequence). The CDR3 is 14 residues long. CDR3 sequence: CASTPTGQYEKLFF. CDR3 coding DNA: TGTGCCAGTACTCCAACAGGGCAGTATGAAAAACTGTTTTTT.

The V gene is TRBV6-5, the J gene TRBJ1-2; 11 bases agree with TRBD1. Trimming removed 1 base from V and 4 bases from J; junction bases left unmatched: 5. Looked up from germline, CDR1 is MNHEY and CDR2 is SVGAGI. This CDR3 has 16 residues. In DNA form, the CDR3 reads TGTGCCAGCAGTTACTTACGGACAGGGGGCGGCTATGGCTACACCTTC. Its protein product is CASSYLRTGGGYGYTF.

This clone has only one observation. This chain joins TRBV16 and TRBJ2-1, with TRBD1 as a possible D gene (6 bases). The CDR3 sequence is 12 residues long. V lost 2 bases and J 8 bases, leaving 7 bases between the germline ends. CDR1 KGHSY and CDR2 FQNENV come from the germline V gene. The CDR3 here is CASSQNRDEQFF. CDR3 nucleotides: TGTGCCAGCAGCCAAAACAGGGATGAGCAGTTCTTC.

A word on this clone: This sample also contains other DNA sequences that code for the same CDR3. The rearrangement uses TRBV18 and TRBJ2-7; 10 bases agree with TRBD1. CDR3 length: 14 amino acids. CDR1 KGHSH and CDR2 LQKENI come from the germline V gene. V shed 3 bases, J shed 3 bases, and the junction held 2 bases outside the gene matches. The CDR3 DNA reads as TGTGCCAGCTCACCCGGGACAGGGGTCTACGAGCAGTACTTC. As protein: CASSPGTGVYEQYF.

The genes are TRBV7-2 and TRBJ2-7; 9 nucleotides line up with TRBD1. Trimming at V came to 1 base and at J to 6 bases, leaving 7 bases not matched to a gene. CDR3 length: 15 amino acids. Germline CDR1 is SGHTA and CDR2 is FQGNSA. Written as DNA, the CDR3 is TGTGCCAGCAGCTTAGTGGGACAGGGTTTTGGCGAGCAGTACTTC. This translates into CASSLVGQGFGEQYF.

The V call is TRBV5-1, the J call TRBJ1-1, with a tentative D call TRBD1 (6 bases). The V end lost 0 bases, the J end lost 1 base, and 10 bases lay between the germline ends. Germline V gives CDR1 SGHRS, CDR2 YFSETQ. The CDR3 loop spans 15 amino acids. CDR3 coding DNA: TGCGCCAGCAGCTTGGGGACAGTCCGGAACACTGAAGCTTTCTTT. Its translation: CASSLGTVRNTEAFF.

The V gene is TRBV2, the J gene TRBJ1-2; 7 bases match TRBD1. The junction had 7 bases not matched to a gene; V was cut back by 6 bases and J by 6 bases. The CDR3 consists of 13 residues. Germline CDR1 reads SNHLY; CDR2 reads FYNNEI. The CDR3 loop reads CASRLGQDHGYTF. CDR3 in DNA: TGTGCCAGCAGGTTAGGACAGGATCATGGCTACACCTTC.

The chain links TRBV7-6 to TRBJ2-7, with TRBD1 matching 7 bases. CDR3 size: 15 residues. CDR1 SGHVS and CDR2 FNYEAQ come from the germline V gene. With V trimmed by 4 bases and J by 0 bases, 6 bases remained unmatched. For the CDR3, the DNA is TGTGCCAGCAGCTCCCGACAGGGAAGCTCCTACGAGCAGTACTTC. It is translated as CASSSRQGSSYEQYF.

The chain uses TRBV9 and TRBJ2-5; 7 nucleotides line up with TRBD1. There are 14 residues in the CDR3. Trimming removed 4 bases from V and 1 base from J; junction bases left unmatched: 4. Germline values: CDR1 SGDLS, CDR2 YYNGEE. The CDR3 is CASSQTGFQETQYF. In nucleotides, the CDR3 is TGTGCCAGCAGCCAGACAGGGTTCCAAGAGACCCAGTACTTC. Full variable domain (rest looked up from reference TRBV9 and TRBJ2-5): DSGVTQTPKHLITATGQRVTLRCSPRSGDLSVYWYQQSLDQGLQFLIQYYNGEERAKGNILERFSAQQFPDLHSELNLSSLELGDSALYFCASSQTGFQETQYFGPGTRLLVL.

This clone appeared once. The chain recombines TRBV4-2 with TRBJ1-3; TRBD1 is a possible D gene (5 bases). Trimming pared 0 bases from V and 2 bases from J, leaving 8 bases between. Germline V gene data show CDR1 as LGHNA and CDR2 as YNFKEQ. CDR3 length: 15 residues. CDR3 amino acids: CASSQEGEAGNTIYF. CDR3 DNA sequence: TGTGCCAGCAGCCAAGAAGGGGAAGCTGGAAACACCATATATTTT.

This clone came up a few times. J is TRBJ2-5 and V is TRBV5-1, with 7 bases aligning to TRBD2. CDR1 and CDR2 (germline): SGHRS, YFSETQ. J was trimmed by 4 bases and V by 0 bases; bases with no gene match: 6. The CDR3 is 15 amino acids. Here the CDR3 DNA reads TGCGCCAGCAGCTTGGCGGTCGGGGGGACAGAGACCCAGTACTTC. It yields the protein CASSLAVGGTETQYF.

This clone was counted once. The chain has TRBV3-1 (or the pseudogene TRBV3-2) and TRBJ1-1; D not resolved. Germline values: CDR1 LGHDT, CDR2 YNNKEL (reference sequence). The CDR3 has 12 amino acids. Trimming pared 0 bases from V and 10 bases from J, leaving 9 bases between. CDR3 in DNA: TGTGCCAGCAGCCAAGATAGTCGGGTAGCTTTCTTT. Protein product: CASSQDSRVAFF.

The chain combines TRBV19 with TRBJ1-1; D may be TRBD1 (5 bases). V shed 2 bases and J shed 1 base, with 8 bases lying between them. There are 14 residues in the CDR3. Germline-derived CDR1 and CDR2 are LNHDA and SQIVND (reference sequence). For the CDR3, the DNA is TGTGCCAGTAGTATACAGGGAAAGAACACTGAAGCTTTCTTT. It translates to CASSIQGKNTEAFF.

V is TRBV7-2 and J is TRBJ2-7; 7 bases fit TRBD1. V trimming: 4 bases; J trimming: 3 bases; junction bases outside the gene matches: 12. The CDR3 runs to 16 residues. Germline V gene data show CDR1 as SGHTA and CDR2 as FQGNSA. The CDR3 is CASSYSIGTVNYEQYF. CDR3 sequence (DNA): TGTGCCAGCAGCTATAGCATCGGGACAGTTAACTACGAGCAGTACTTC.

The DNA for the CDR3 is TGTGCCAGCAGCTTATCACAGGCTGCCTATGGCTACACCTTC. Translating gives CASSLSQAAYGYTF. V and J are TRBV7-2 and TRBJ1-2, with D tentatively TRBD1 (5 bases). Trimming shortened V by 2 bases and J by 4 bases, and 11 bases separated the two germline ends. The CDR3 has 14 residues. In germline, CDR1 is SGHTA, CDR2 FQGNSA.

The chain combines TRBV4-1 with TRBJ2-3; tentative D call: TRBD2 (6 bases). The V gene's germline CDR1 is MGHRA and CDR2 YSYEKL. Trimming stripped 6 bases from V and 10 bases from J, with 11 bases between. The CDR3 runs to 11 residues. The CDR3 DNA follows: TGCGCCAGCAGAACGGGACTTGCGCAGTATTTT. Translation gives CASRTGLAQYF.

The chain has TRBV27 and TRBJ1-2; D gene unclear. Germline V gene lookup returns CDR1 MNHEY and CDR2 SMNVEV (reference sequence). Trimming took 0 bases from V and 8 from J, leaving 16 bases between them. This CDR3 contains 15 residues. CDR3 sequence: CASSLSSGSKKGYTF. CDR3 sequence (DNA): TGTGCCAGCAGTTTATCTTCCGGGAGTAAAAAGGGCTACACCTTC.

This clone has just one count. The genes are TRBV7-2 and TRBJ1-2, with TRBD1 matching 11 bases. V gave up 3 bases and J gave up 4 bases; unmatched junction bases: 4. The CDR3 loop spans 15 amino acids. Germline V CDR1 and CDR2: SGHTA, FQGNSA. The chain's CDR3 is CASSLDRGQIYGYTF. As DNA, the CDR3 is TGTGCCAGCAGCTTGGACAGGGGGCAGATCTATGGCTACACCTTC.

This clone was seen repeatedly, ten times or more. The rearrangement links TRBV4-3 to TRBJ1-3; no reliable D call. V lost 0 bases and J 2 bases, leaving 5 bases between the germline ends. The CDR3 spans 14 residues. Per germline, CDR1 LGHNA and CDR2 YSLEER. The CDR3 spells CASSQDRAGNTIYF. CDR3 nucleotide sequence: TGCGCCAGCAGCCAAGACCGGGCTGGAAACACCATATATTTT.

The J gene is TRBJ2-4, the V gene TRBV2, with a tentative D call TRBD2 (6 bases). Deletions cut 2 bases from V and 3 bases from J, with 14 bases between. The CDR3 spans 16 residues. Germline values: CDR1 SNHLY, CDR2 FYNNEI. The CDR3 DNA reads as TGTGCCAGCAGTGAAAGCCGTCAGGGAGGCAAAAACATTCAGTACTTC. Translation gives CASSESRQGGKNIQYF.

This clone was seen a single time. The chain couples TRBV6-5 to TRBJ2-5; 9 nucleotides match TRBD1. Germline V gives CDR1 MNHEY, CDR2 SVGAGI. The CDR3 has 14 residues. J gave up 2 bases and V 8 bases, and 6 bases lay outside the gene matches. CDR3 amino acids: CASGRTGAQETQYF. For the CDR3, the DNA is TGTGCCAGCGGACGGACAGGGGCGCAAGAGACCCAGTACTTC.